This T cell receptor (beta chain) was found in a study of blood T cell repertoires in COVID-19. Across the whole study: Acute-phase and convalescent COVID-19 samples originated in the United States, Italy and Spain. PBMCs, B-cell-depleted T cells, or T cells were the source of the cDNA or gDNA that made up the material.

Germline V gives CDR1 ENHRY, CDR2 SYGVKD. Trimming removed 11 bases at V and 5 bases at J, with 15 bases between. This CDR3 has 12 amino acids. Per the study methods: Using reference gene primer amplification, nucleated cell counts were estimated. The method was immunoSEQ multiplex PCR; TCRdb's version includes in-frame clones alone and lacks a portion of them. Clone size and the V and J calls come from that table; the DNA yielded D and trimming. The sample holds 470,000 or so clones, 80% to 90% seen once. The rearrangement joins TRBV10-3 to TRBJ1-1; D perhaps matches TRBD1 (6 bases). The source material was peripheral blood. This TCR derives from a human donor in a cohort sampled during active COVID-19. CDR3: CAVQGERTEAFF. CDR3 sequence (DNA): TGTGCCGTACAGGGAGAGAGGACTGAAGCTTTCTTT.